The TCR beta chain under discussion was sequenced for a study of Tregs in tolerant kidney transplant recipients. Study-level points and caveats: Donor-specific Treg expansion exceeded global Treg expansion in tolerant patients, suggesting antigen drive.

The repertoire was sequenced with immunoSEQ multiplex PCR; TCRdb's copy has only in-frame clones and lacks some. This repertoire comprises under 40,000 clones; its ten largest clones make up around an eighth. The germline V gene encodes CDR1 SGHTA and CDR2 FQGNSA. Trimming at V came to 3 bases and at J to 5 bases, leaving 4 bases not matched to a gene. The CDR3 is 15 amino acids. CD4+CD25+CD127- Tregs, CD4+CD25- non-Tregs, CD4 and CD8 cells were sorted. With respect to this clone: No antigen is known for it. The CDR3 end falls 3 residues outside the read, so it is completed with the germline J gene.

Source: CD8+ T cells from blood, taken before the transplant. The receptor's source is a human donor who received a combined kidney and bone marrow transplant. The chain has TRBV7-2 and TRBJ2-1, with 10 bases aligning to TRBD2. The CDR3 is CASSFTLAGNNEQFF. The part of the CDR3 DNA that was read is TGTGCCAGCAGCTTCACACTAGCGGGGAACAATGAG.